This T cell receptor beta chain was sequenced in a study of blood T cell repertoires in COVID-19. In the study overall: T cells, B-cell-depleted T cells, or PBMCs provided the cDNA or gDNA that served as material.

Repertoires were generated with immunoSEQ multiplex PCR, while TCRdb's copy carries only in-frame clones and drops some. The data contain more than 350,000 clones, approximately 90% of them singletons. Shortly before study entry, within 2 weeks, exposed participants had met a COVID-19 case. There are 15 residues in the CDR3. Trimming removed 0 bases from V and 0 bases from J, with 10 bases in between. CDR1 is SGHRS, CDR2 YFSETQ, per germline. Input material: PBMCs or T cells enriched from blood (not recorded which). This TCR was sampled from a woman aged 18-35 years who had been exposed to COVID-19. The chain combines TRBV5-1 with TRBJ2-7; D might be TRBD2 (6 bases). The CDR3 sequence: CASSLELAYSYEQYF. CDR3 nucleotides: TGCGCCAGCAGCTTGGAACTAGCCTACTCCTACGAGCAGTACTTC.